This note documents a single TCR beta chain sequence. The trim removed 4 bases at V and 5 bases at J, leaving 4 bases unmatched. The germline gives CDR1 SQVTM, CDR2 ANQGSEA. This CDR3 comprises 13 residues. The entry originates in a study of cytomegalovirus exposure and HLA in healthy donors. Amplification used 60 Vbeta primers and 13 Jbeta primers. Using immunoSEQ multiplex PCR, the repertoire was profiled, and TCRdb retains in-frame clones only, with some absent. Recorded for this sample: over 40,000 clones. The sequence was collected from a woman aged 40 to 50 in good health and CMV-seronegative. The genes are TRBV29-1 and TRBJ2-3; TRBD2 matches 9 bases. Source material: PBMCs. The CDR3 region has the DNA TGCAGCGTTGTAAAACTAGCGGGAGATACGCAGTATTTT. Translated: CSVVKLAGDTQYF.